This T cell receptor beta chain was sequenced during a study of cytomegalovirus exposure and HLA in healthy donors (dated by TCRdb to between 2016 and 2019). At the level of the whole study: In an earlier analysis of about 560 of the donors, 250 to 350 Gb of sequence data and about 110 million unique TCR beta sequences from 150 million to 200 million T cells were reported. Around 320 gigabases of sequencing data and 78 million or so unique TCR sequences were included in an early release covering 550 to 800 HLA-typed donors. The genetic ancestry cluster associated with self-reported Caucasian donors included 81% of the approximately 410 genotyped donors. The aim of the study was to test whether cataloging public T cell receptors could identify signatures of past pathogen exposure. The T cell repertoires of roughly 660 subjects were profiled by immunosequencing and related to cytomegalovirus serostatus. A separate validation cohort of over a hundred different subjects was used in addition to the 666-subject first cohort. The study combined high-throughput TCR immunosequencing, statistical association of individual TCRs with disease status, and machine learning to predict cytomegalovirus infection status. A later analysis re-examined previously published TCR beta repertoires from 600 to 700 donors and added high-resolution HLA genotyping to investigate patterns of TCR occurrence. Rather than using new phenotypic data, the later analysis identified candidate immune exposures from TCR beta sequences and from how often those sequences occurred across donors. An earlier analysis of several hundred of the donors applied high-throughput TCR beta sequencing to assess whether each TCR beta V gene segment acted as functional or pseudogenic. Donor age, sex, ethnicity and CMV serostatus were compiled together with the repertoire data. Genome-wide SNP genotypes for about three fifths of the roughly 670 donors were used in a later genetic analysis, which treated that subset as a discovery cohort. All discovery cohort repertoires had been generated on a single sequencing platform. HLA typing included class I and class II loci at four-digit resolution. Typing coverage differed by locus: A, B, C, DRB1 and DQB1 were typed in roughly 629-630 donors, DQA1 in 500 to 550, DPA1 in some 610, and DPB1 in just under 490. About five DR-DQ haplotypes were handled as single units for association and clustering, since linkage in the cohort was strong. Among roughly 400 genotyped donors of the cohort, an average of approximately 200,000 unique TCR beta nucleotide sequences was sequenced per donor, of which about 18% were non-productive.

This clone was recorded a few times. Its cognate antigen has yet to be identified. No per-base quality is available; no much larger clone lies one base away. The cohort consisted of some 730 healthy bone marrow donors. Cohort members were all nominally healthy when sampled, although unrecorded immune exposures were likely present. The donor was CMV seronegative and was included in the group of approximately 350 seronegative cohort members. Each donor provided a peripheral blood sample, and peripheral blood mononuclear cells were used for TCR beta sequencing. Genomic DNA was extracted from the blood cell samples with the Qiagen DNeasy Blood Extraction Kit. The method was the immunoSEQ multiplex PCR assay. The multiplex PCR relied on a mix of 60 forward primers for TCR Vbeta segments and 13 reverse primers for TCR Jbeta segments. A multiplex PCR assay on genomic DNA amplified the CDR3 region of rearranged TCR beta genes. The amplified TCR beta libraries were sequenced on the Illumina HiSeq System as 87-base-pair reads. The paper's processing steps were these. A later analysis counted about 80 million unique TCR beta chains across the 600 to 850 repertoires, and around 9.9 million of these chains were shared by at least two donors. Raw reads were error-corrected and collapsed into unique sequences by a nearest-neighbor algorithm in which closely related sequences were merged to remove PCR and sequencing errors. To assign V, D and J gene segments, CDR3 sequences were aligned to IMGT reference sequences. For a sequence to be retained, a match of at least six nucleotides was required to both a V gene segment and a J gene segment. A rearrangement counted as productive if the CDR3 had no stop codons and remained in frame with V and J, and every other rearrangement counted as non-productive. Following IMGT convention, CDR3 was defined as the stretch from the second conserved V-encoded cysteine up to the conserved J-encoded phenylalanine. The earlier analysis of approximately 500 of the donors excluded sequences that lacked an unambiguous match to a single V gene segment. An earlier analysis of fewer than 650 of the donors classified V segments as functional when productive rearrangements were above 56.7% and as segregating when the standard deviation between donors was above 5%. To diagnose cytomegalovirus status from the catalog of TCR beta chain sequences, a statistical classification framework was built. In a later analysis, V and J genes were assigned by comparing TCR nucleotide sequences against IMGT/GENE-DB human TR gene sequences. Using the TCRdist pipeline, a later analysis assigned CDR3 sequences along with most-parsimonious VDJ recombination scenarios. In a later analysis, every TCR beta chain was defined by the combination of its CDR3 amino acid sequence and its V-gene family, and reads without a unique V-gene family were dropped. A later analysis removed 592 highly shared, low-generation-probability nucleotide sequences to deal with suspected cross-contamination and a sequencing artifact. In a later analysis, a clonal expansion index for each public chain was calculated from normalized within-repertoire ranks of inferred template counts. In a later analysis, generation probabilities were computed using a VDJ recombination model fitted to out-of-frame rearrangements, and the results were checked against IGoR. A later analysis scored TCR-TCR, TCR-HLA and TCR-CMV co-occurrence with hypergeometric tests, applying a repertoire-size bias correction to TCR pairs. False discovery rates were estimated in a later analysis by permuting HLA or CMV assignments 20 times. A later analysis grouped co-occurring TCRs with DBSCAN, adding TCRdist sequence similarity when clustering within HLA-allele-positive subsets. Co-occurrence clustering excluded repertoires with fewer than 30,000 or more than 120,000 public chains, plus five with anomalous nucleotide sharing. TCRdb retrieved this table from immuneACCESS and kept in-frame rearrangements only. Not all clones are present; in checked studies, unresolved V genes account for under half, and no reason is known for the remainder. The V and J calls and the clone size are those of that table, but D and trimming were determined from the DNA. In this sample the table shows 200,000 to 250,000 clones, 70% to 85% of which occur a single time. The ten largest clonotypes hold 0.58% of the sample.

What the authors observed across the whole study: Three of the identified cytomegalovirus-associated TCR beta chains were confirmed in vitro to be specific for cytomegalovirus antigens. In the study, some 180 TCR beta chains were listed as associated with cytomegalovirus. A cluster of highly shared sequence variants was judged likely to be a technical artifact of the sequencing pipeline. Presence/absence analyses assumed roughly uniform sequencing depth across donors, an assumption that may not hold. A later analysis found that HLA-associated TCR beta chains were more clonally expanded and had lower generation probabilities than equally common non-associated chains. The earlier analysis of approximately 560 of the donors excluded roughly 17 rarely observed V segments, including chromosome 9 orphons, because counts were too low. Because HLA typing was missing for some donors at each locus, association tests included only the typed subset. In a later analysis, the rate of TCR association differed among HLA loci, with DRB1 alleles having the most associated TCRs and HLA-C alleles having the fewest. When HLA alleles, especially DR and DQ, strongly co-occurred, TCR associations were difficult to assign to individual alleles. An earlier analysis of roughly 570 of the donors showed that most TCR beta V segments appeared in productive rearrangements either about 87% or about 30% of the time, which broadly matched IMGT annotations. Across donors, most TCR sequences were observed very rarely, whereas some public TCRs were present in many individuals. Several of the top co-occurrence clusters appeared to be linked to parvovirus B19, influenza, CMV and Epstein-Barr virus, according to a later analysis. The authors suggested that the approach could potentially be extended to other disease states and immunological phenotypes. At a false discovery rate of 0.05, a later analysis linked around 17,000 TCR beta sequences to specific HLA alleles. Linkage disequilibrium might explain the correlated functional status among segregating V segments, but an unknown experimental factor could not be ruled out. The 87-base-pair reads could not distinguish some IMGT-functional V segments, including TRBV6-2 and TRBV6-3, so those segments were excluded. A later analysis found that most CMV-associated TCR beta chains appeared HLA-restricted, with HLA associations seemingly driven largely by CMV exposure. A further reported finding was that TCR beta sequences accurately predicted the HLA-A and HLA-B alleles for most subjects in the first cohort. Immune exposure information for the cohort was limited to CMV serostatus. V-gene and J-gene trimming of TCR beta chains was associated with a missense DCLRE1C variant in a later genetic analysis, and the association was replicated in an independent cohort. In both the original and validation cohorts, the classifier was reported to diagnose cytomegalovirus status with high specificity and sensitivity. The cohort was sequenced for TCR beta chains only, and without alpha or paired-chain data the features that could be detected were limited. According to a later genetic analysis, donors in an Asian-associated ancestry cluster had fewer N-insertions in productive TCRs than the approximately 650-donor mean.

Trimming takes 2 bases from V and 4 bases from J, and the germline ends sit 4 bases apart. The germline V gene sets CDR1 to KGHSH and CDR2 to LQKENI. The CDR3 numbers 12 residues from cysteine through phenylalanine. Only CDR3 DNA remains: 36 bases, in frame from the first base. The sequenced sample consisted of PBMCs. The chain links TRBV18 with TRBJ2-3; the D gene is not confidently resolved. The receptor was derived from a woman aged 40 to 50 in good health and CMV-seronegative. For the CDR3, the sequence is CASSPLADTQYF. Read as DNA, the sequence is TGTGCCAGCTCACCATTAGCAGATACGCAGTATTTT.